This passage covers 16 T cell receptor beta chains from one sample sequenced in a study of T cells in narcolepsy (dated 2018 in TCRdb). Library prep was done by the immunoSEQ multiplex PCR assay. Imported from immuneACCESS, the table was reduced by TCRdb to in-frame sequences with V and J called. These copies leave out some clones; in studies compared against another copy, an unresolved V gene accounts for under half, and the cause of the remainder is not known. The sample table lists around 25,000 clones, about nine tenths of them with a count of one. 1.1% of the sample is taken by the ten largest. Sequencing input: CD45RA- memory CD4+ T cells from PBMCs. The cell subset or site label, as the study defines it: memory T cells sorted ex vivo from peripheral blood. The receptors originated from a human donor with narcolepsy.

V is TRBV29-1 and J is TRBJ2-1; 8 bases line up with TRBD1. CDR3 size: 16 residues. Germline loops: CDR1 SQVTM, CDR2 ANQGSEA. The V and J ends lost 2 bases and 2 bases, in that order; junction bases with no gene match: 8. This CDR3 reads CSVEIPGQGAYNEQFF. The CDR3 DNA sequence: TGCAGCGTTGAAATACCCGGACAGGGTGCCTACAATGAGCAGTTCTTC.

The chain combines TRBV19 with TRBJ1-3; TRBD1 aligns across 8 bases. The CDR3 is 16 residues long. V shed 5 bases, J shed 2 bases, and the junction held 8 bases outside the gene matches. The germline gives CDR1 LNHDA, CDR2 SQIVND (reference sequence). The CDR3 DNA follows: TGTGCCAGTAGTCCAGGGGACAGGCGTGCTGGAAACACCATATATTTT. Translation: CASSPGDRRAGNTIYF.

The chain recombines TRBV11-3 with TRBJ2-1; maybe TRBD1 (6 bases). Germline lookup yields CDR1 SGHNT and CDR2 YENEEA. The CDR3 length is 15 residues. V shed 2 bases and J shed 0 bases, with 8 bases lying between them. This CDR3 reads CASSLWTASYNEQFF. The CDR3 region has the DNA TGTGCCAGCAGCTTATGGACAGCCTCCTACAATGAGCAGTTCTTC.

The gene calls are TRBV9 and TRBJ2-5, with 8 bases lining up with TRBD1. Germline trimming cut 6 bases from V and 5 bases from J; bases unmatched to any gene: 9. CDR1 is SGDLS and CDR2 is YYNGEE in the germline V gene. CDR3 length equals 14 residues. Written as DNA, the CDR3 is TGTGCCAGCAACTTGACAGGGGCAACGGAGACCCAGTACTTC. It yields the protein CASNLTGATETQYF. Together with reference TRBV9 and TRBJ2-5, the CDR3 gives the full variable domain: DSGVTQTPKHLITATGQRVTLRCSPRSGDLSVYWYQQSLDQGLQFLIQYYNGEERAKGNILERFSAQQFPDLHSELNLSSLELGDSALYFCASNLTGATETQYFGPGTRLLVL.

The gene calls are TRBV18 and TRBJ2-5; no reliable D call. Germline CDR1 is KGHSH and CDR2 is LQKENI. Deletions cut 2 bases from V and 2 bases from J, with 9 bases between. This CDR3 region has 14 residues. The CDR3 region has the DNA TGTGCCAGCTCACCAGGACGAGCTCAAGAGACCCAGTACTTC. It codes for CASSPGRAQETQYF.

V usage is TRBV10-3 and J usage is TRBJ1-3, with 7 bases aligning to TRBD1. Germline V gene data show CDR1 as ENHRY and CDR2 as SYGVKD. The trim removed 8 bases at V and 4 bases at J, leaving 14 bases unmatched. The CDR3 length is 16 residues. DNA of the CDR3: TGTGCCATCCAAAAAGGGAGACAGGGCGCAGGAAACACCATATATTTT. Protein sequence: CAIQKGRQGAGNTIYF.

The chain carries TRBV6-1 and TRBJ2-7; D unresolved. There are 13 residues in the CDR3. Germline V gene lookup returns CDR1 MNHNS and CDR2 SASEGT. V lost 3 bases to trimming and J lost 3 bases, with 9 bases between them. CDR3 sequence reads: CASSDQVLYEQYF. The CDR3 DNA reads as TGTGCCAGCAGTGATCAGGTCCTCTACGAGCAGTACTTC.

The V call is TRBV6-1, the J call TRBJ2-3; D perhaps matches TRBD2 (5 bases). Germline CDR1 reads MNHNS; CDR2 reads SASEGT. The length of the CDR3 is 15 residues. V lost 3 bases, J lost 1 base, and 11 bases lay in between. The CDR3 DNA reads TGTGCCAGCAGTGAGAGGGTGATCGGCACAGATACGCAGTATTTT. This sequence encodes CASSERVIGTDTQYF.

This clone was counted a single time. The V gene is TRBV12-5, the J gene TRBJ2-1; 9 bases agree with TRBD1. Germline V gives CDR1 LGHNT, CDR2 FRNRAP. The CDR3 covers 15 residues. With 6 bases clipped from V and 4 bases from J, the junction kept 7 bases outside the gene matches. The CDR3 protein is CASGPDRGRYNEQFF. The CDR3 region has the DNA TGTGCTAGTGGACCCGACAGGGGGAGGTACAATGAGCAGTTCTTC.

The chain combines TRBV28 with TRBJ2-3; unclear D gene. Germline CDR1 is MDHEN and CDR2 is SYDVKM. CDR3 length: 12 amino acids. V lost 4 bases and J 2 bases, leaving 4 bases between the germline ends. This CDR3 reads CASSSYTDTQYF. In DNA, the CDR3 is TGTGCCAGCAGTTCTTACACAGATACGCAGTATTTT.

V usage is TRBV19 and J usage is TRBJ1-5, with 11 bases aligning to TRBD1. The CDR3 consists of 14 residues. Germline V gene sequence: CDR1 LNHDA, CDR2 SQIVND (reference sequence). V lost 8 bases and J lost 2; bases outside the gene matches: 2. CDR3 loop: CASGQGAGNQPQHF. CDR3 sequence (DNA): TGTGCCAGTGGACAGGGGGCCGGCAATCAGCCCCAGCATTTT.

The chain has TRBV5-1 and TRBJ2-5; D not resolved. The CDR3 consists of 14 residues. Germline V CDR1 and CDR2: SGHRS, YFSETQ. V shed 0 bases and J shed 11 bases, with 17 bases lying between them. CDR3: CASSLVGLRGEQYF. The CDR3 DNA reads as TGCGCCAGCAGCTTGGTGGGATTACGTGGAGAGCAGTACTTC.

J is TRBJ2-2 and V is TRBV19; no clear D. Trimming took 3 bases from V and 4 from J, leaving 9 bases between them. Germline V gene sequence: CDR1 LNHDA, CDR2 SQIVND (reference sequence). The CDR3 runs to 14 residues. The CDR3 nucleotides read TGTGCCAGTAGTATTAATTTTGGCACCGGGGAGCTGTTTTTT. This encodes CASSINFGTGELFF. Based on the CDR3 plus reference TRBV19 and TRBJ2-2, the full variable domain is DGGITQSPKYLFRKEGQNVTLSCEQNLNHDAMYWYRQDPGQGLRLIYYSQIVNDFQKGDIAEGYSVSREKKESFPLTVTSAQKNPTAFYLCASSINFGTGELFFGEGSRLTVL.

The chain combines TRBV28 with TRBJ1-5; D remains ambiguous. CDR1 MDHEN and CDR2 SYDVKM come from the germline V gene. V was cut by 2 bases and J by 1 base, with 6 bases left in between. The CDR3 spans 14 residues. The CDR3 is CASSLMQSNQPQHF. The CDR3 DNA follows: TGTGCCAGCAGTTTAATGCAGAGCAATCAGCCCCAGCATTTT.

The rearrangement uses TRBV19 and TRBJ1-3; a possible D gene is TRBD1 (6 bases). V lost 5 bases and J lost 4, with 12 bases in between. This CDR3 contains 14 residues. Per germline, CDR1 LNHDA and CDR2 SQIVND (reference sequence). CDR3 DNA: TGTGCCAGTAGTTCGCAGGGGTTCGGAAACACCATATATTTT. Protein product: CASSSQGFGNTIYF.

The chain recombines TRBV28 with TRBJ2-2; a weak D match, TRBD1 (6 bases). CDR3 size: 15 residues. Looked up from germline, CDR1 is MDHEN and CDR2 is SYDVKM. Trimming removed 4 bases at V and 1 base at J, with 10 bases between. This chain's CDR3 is CASSSTGLNTGELFF. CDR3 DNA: TGTGCCAGCAGTTCAACAGGGTTGAACACCGGGGAGCTGTTTTTT.